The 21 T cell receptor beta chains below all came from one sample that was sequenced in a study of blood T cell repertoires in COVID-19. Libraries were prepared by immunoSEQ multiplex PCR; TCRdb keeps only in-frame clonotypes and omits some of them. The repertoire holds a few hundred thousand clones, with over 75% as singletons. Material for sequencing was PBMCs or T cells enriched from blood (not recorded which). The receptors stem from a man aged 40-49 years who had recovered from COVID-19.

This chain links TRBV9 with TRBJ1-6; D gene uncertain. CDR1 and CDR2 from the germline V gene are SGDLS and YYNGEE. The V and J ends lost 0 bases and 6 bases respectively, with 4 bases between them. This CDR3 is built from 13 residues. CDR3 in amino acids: CASSVASNSPLHF. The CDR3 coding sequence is TGTGCCAGCAGCGTAGCCTCTAATTCACCCCTCCACTTT.

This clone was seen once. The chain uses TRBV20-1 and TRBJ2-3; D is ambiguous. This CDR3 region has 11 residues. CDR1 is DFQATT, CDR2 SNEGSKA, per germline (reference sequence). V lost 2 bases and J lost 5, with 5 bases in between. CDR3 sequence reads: CSARKLDTQYF. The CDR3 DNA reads TGCAGTGCTAGAAAACTAGATACGCAGTATTTT.

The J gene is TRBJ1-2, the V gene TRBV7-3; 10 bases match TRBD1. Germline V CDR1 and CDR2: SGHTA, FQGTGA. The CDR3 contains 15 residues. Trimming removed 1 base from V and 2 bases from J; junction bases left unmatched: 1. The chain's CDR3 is CASSLMGQGNYGYTF. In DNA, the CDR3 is TGTGCCAGCAGCTTAATGGGACAGGGGAACTATGGCTACACCTTC.

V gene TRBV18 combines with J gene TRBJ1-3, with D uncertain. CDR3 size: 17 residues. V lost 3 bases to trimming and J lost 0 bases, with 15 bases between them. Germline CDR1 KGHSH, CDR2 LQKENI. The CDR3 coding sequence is TGTGCCAGCTCACCGATTGGGAGGACGGCCTCTGGAAACACCATATATTTT. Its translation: CASSPIGRTASGNTIYF.

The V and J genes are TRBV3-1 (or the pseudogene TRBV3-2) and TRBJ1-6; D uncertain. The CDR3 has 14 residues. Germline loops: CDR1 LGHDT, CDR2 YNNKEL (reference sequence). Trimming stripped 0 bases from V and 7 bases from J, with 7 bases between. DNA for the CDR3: TGTGCCAGCAGCCAAGATAAGAGAAATTCACCCCTCCACTTT. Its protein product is CASSQDKRNSPLHF.

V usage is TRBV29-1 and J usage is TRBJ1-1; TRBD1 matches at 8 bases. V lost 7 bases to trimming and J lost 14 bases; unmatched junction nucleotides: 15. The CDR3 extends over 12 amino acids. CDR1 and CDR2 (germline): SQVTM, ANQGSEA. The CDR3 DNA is TGCAGCGCCAAACCCCACAATGCAGGGGGCTTCTTT. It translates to CSAKPHNAGGFF.

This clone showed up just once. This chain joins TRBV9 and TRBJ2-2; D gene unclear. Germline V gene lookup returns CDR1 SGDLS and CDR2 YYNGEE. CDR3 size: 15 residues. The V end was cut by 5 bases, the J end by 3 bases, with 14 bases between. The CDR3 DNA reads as TGTGCCAGCAGGATTGGTCTAGTGGACACCGGGGAGCTGTTTTTT. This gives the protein CASRIGLVDTGELFF.

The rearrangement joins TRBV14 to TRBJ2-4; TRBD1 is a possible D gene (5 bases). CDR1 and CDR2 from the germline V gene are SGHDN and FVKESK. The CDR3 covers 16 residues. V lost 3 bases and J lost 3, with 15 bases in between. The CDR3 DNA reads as TGTGCCAGCAGCCACCCAAGGGGATTTAGCAAAAACATTCAGTACTTC. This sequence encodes CASSHPRGFSKNIQYF.

In DNA, the CDR3 is TGTGCCAGCAGCGTCTCCCCCCTACTAGCGGGAGAAGAGACCCAGTACTTC. This translates into CASSVSPLLAGEETQYF. The chain carries TRBV9 and TRBJ2-5, with TRBD2 matching over 11 bases. J was trimmed by 3 bases and V by 2 bases; bases with no gene match: 9. The CDR3 spans 17 residues. CDR1 and CDR2 (germline): SGDLS, YYNGEE.

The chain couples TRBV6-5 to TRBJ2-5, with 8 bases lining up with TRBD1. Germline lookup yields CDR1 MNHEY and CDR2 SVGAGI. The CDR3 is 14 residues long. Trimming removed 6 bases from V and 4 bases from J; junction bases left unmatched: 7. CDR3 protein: CASSDTGQVETQYF. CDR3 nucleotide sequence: TGTGCCAGCAGCGACACGGGACAGGTAGAGACCCAGTACTTC.

In nucleotides, the CDR3 is TGTGCCACCCAGGGCACCGGGGAGCTGTTTTTT. Protein product: CATQGTGELFF. This rearrangement joins TRBV6-5 to TRBJ2-2; D might be TRBD1 (5 bases). CDR1 is MNHEY, CDR2 SVGAGI, per germline. Trimming removed 10 bases at V and 4 bases at J, with 7 bases between. CDR3 length: 11 residues.

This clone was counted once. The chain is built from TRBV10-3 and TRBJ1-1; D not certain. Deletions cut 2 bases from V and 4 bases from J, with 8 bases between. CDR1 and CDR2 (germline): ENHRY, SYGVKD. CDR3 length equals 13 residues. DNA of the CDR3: TGTGCCATCAGTGAGGCGGCCCGCACTGAAGCTTTCTTT. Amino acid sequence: CAISEAARTEAFF.

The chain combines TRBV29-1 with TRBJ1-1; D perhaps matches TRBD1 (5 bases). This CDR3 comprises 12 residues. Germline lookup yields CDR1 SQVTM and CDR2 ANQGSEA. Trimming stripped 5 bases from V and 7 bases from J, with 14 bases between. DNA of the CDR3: TGCAGCGTTCATCAGGGCTCGGGTGAAGCTTTCTTT. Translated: CSVHQGSGEAFF.

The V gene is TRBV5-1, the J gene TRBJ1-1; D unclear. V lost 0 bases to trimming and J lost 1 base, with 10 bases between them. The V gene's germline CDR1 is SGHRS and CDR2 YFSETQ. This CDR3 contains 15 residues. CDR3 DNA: TGCGCCAGCAGCTTGGAAAGTGGCCCGAACACTGAAGCTTTCTTT. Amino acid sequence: CASSLESGPNTEAFF. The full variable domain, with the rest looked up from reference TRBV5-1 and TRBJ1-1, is KAGVTQTPRYLIKTRGQQVTLSCSPISGHRSVSWYQQTPGQGLQFLFEYFSETQRNKGNFPGRFSGRQFSNSRSEMNVSTLELGDSALYLCASSLESGPNTEAFFGQGTRLTVV.

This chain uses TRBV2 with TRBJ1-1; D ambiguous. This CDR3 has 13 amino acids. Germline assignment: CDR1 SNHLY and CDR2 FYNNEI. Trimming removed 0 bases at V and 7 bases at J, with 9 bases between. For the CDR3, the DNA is TGTGCCAGCAGTGAAGCGGAGGGAAATGAAGCTTTCTTT. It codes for CASSEAEGNEAFF.

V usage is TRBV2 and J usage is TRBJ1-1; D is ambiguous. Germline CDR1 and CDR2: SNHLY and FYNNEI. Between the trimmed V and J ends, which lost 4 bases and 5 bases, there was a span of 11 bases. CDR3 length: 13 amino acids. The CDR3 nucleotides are TGTGCCAGCAGTGCTGGGGAGGGAACTGAAGCTTTCTTT. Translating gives CASSAGEGTEAFF.

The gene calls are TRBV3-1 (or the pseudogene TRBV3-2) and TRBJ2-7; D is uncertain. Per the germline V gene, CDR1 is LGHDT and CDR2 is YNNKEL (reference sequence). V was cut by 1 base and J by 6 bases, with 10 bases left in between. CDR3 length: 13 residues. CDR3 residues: CASSQGVRVEQYF. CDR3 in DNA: TGTGCCAGCAGCCAAGGTGTCCGAGTCGAGCAGTACTTC.

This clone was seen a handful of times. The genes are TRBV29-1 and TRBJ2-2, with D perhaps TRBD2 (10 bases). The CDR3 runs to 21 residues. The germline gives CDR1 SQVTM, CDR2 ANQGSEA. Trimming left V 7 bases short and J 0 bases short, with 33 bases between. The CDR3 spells CSAYGTGSAASGGANTGELFF. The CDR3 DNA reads TGCAGCGCCTATGGGACAGGGTCGGCGGCTAGCGGGGGAGCGAACACCGGGGAGCTGTTTTTT.

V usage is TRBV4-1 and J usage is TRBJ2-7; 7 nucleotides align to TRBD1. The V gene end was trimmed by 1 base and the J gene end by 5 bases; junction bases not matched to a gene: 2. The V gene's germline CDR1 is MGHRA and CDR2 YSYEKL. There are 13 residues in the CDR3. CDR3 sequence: CASSQGQGHEQYF. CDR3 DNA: TGCGCCAGCAGCCAAGGACAGGGCCACGAGCAGTACTTC.

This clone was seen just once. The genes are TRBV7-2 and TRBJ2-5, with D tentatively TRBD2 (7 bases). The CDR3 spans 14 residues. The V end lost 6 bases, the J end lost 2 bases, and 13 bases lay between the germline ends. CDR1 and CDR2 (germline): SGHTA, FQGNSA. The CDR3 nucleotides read TGTGCCAGCAGTCCGGGGGGCATACAAGAGACCCAGTACTTC. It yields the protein CASSPGGIQETQYF.

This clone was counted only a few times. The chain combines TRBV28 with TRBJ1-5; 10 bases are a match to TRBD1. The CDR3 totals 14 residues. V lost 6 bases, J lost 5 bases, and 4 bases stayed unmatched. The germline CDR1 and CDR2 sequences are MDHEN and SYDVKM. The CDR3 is CASRRGQGDQPQHF. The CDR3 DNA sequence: TGTGCCAGCAGACGAGGACAGGGGGATCAGCCCCAGCATTTT.